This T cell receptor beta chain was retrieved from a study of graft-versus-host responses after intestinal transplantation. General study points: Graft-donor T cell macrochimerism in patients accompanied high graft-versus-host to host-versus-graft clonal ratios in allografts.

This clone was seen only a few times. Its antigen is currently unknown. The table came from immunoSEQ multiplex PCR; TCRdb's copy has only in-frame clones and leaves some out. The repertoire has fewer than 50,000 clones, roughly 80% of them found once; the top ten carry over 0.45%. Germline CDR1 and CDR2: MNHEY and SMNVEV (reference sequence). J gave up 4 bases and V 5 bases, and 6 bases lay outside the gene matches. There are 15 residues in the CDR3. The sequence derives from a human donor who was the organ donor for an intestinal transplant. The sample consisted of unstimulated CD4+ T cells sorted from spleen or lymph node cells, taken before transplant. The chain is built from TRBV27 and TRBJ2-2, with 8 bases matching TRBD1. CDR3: CASSPYRGATGELFF. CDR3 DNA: TGTGCCAGCAGTCCGTACAGGGGGGCCACCGGGGAGCTGTTTTTT.